This paragraph reports one T cell receptor (beta chain). Its antigen is undetermined. This CDR3 has 13 amino acids. Germline-derived CDR1 and CDR2 are MNHEY and SVGAGI. Healthy donors of bone marrow made up the group. The data are from a study of cytomegalovirus exposure and HLA in healthy donors. Findings of the study overall: TCR association rates varied by HLA locus in a later analysis, with DRB1 highest and HLA-C lowest.

Amplification used 60 Vbeta primers and 13 Jbeta primers. TCRdb's copy holds only in-frame clones and misses some; the assay was immunoSEQ multiplex PCR. The repertoire holds around 170,000 clones, with approximately 84% as singletons. This receptor was obtained from a woman in her fifties or sixties in good health and CMV-seropositive. The rearrangement uses TRBV6-5 and TRBJ2-5; D is undetermined. The end of the DNA aligns better with TRBJ2-7, so the J call may be wrong. The sample was PBMCs. The CDR3 spells CASSEHGSYEQYF. The CDR3 DNA sequence: TGTGCCAGCAGTGAACACGGGTCCTACGAGCAGTACTTC.